These 10 T cell receptor beta chains were all obtained from the same sample, sequenced in a study of T cells after yellow fever vaccination. TCRdb independently ran MiXCR on the 5' RACE reads; one entry per CDR3 protein. The sample carries around 610,000 distinct CDR3 sequences, around an eighth recorded once. Here the sequenced sample was PBMCs, taken on the day of the yellow fever booster vaccination. The source is a man aged 25 to 40 who received the YFV17D yellow fever vaccine.

The genes are TRBV25-1 and TRBJ1-2; TRBD1 matches 9 bases. The junction had 7 bases not matched to a gene; V was cut back by 5 bases and J by 3 bases. Germline V gene data show CDR1 as MGHDK and CDR2 as SYGVNS. The CDR3 consists of 15 residues. In DNA form, the CDR3 reads TGTGCCAGCAGTAAACAGGGGGCCAGCGACTATGGCTACACCTTC. Translating it yields CASSKQGASDYGYTF.

A few counts support this clonotype. The V gene is TRBV20-1, the J gene TRBJ1-1; D not certain. V shed 3 bases and J shed 1 base, with 12 bases lying between them. The germline V gene encodes CDR1 DFQATT and CDR2 SNEGSKA (reference sequence). The CDR3 is 14 amino acids. Here the CDR3 reads CSASLTEKNTEAFF. CDR3 sequence (DNA): TGCAGTGCTAGTTTGACTGAGAAGAACACTGAAGCTTTCTTT.

The chain couples TRBV2 to TRBJ2-5, with 8 nucleotides matching TRBD2. The CDR3 spans 13 residues. Germline V gene sequence: CDR1 SNHLY, CDR2 FYNNEI. The ends lost 7 bases at V and 9 bases at J; junction bases unmatched: 10. The CDR3 protein is CASKIAGGMAQYF. CDR3 nucleotide sequence: TGTGCCAGCAAGATCGCGGGGGGTATGGCCCAGTACTTC.

This clonotype was seen a handful of times. CDR3 sequence: CASSRAGTGANVLTF. In DNA form, the CDR3 reads TGTGCCAGCAGCCGAGCGGGGACTGGGGCCAACGTCCTGACTTTC. The V call is TRBV7-9, the J call TRBJ2-6; 7 nucleotides agree with TRBD2. Germline trimming cut 5 bases from V and 2 bases from J; bases unmatched to any gene: 3. The CDR3 is made up of 15 amino acids. Germline lookup yields CDR1 SEHNR and CDR2 FQNEAQ (reference sequence). Complete variable domain (other parts from reference TRBV7-9 and TRBJ2-6): DTGVSQNPRHKITKRGQNVTFRCDPISEHNRLYWYRQTLGQGPEFLTYFQNEAQLEKSRLLSDRFSAERPKGSFSTLEIQRTEQGDSAMYLCASSRAGTGANVLTFGAGSRLTVL.

The CDR3 DNA sequence: TGTGCCAGCAGTAAACAGGGGGCGACGGTCGATGAGCAGTTCTTC. Protein: CASSKQGATVDEQFF. This chain links TRBV12-3 or TRBV12-4 with TRBJ2-1, with 9 bases fitting TRBD1. The CDR3 is 15 amino acids. After removal of 5 bases from V and 8 bases from J, the junction contained 10 bases not matched to a gene.

This clonotype was counted only a few times. This chain connects TRBV10-3 to TRBJ2-1; 10 nucleotides align to TRBD2. Losses at the gene ends were 4 bases for V and 9 bases for J; bases not matched to a gene: 3. The CDR3 is made up of 13 amino acids. Per germline, CDR1 ENHRY and CDR2 SYGVKD. The CDR3 coding sequence is TGTGCCATCAGTGTACTAGCGGGGAGTGAGCAGTTCTTC. This codes for CAISVLAGSEQFF.

The chain recombines TRBV9 with TRBJ1-5, with TRBD1 matching 9 bases. The CDR3 loop spans 18 amino acids. In germline, CDR1 is SGDLS, CDR2 YYNGEE. V was pared by 3 bases and J by 4 bases, with 14 bases of the junction left unmatched. The CDR3 is CASSATTRPGTGNQPQHF. The CDR3 nucleotides read TGTGCCAGCAGCGCCACAACCCGTCCCGGGACAGGGAATCAGCCCCAGCATTTT.

This clonotype has at least ten counts. DNA for the CDR3: TGCGCCAGCAGCTTGGGGAGCCGAGAAAACATTCAGTACTTC. Translation: CASSLGSRENIQYF. The chain uses TRBV5-1 and TRBJ2-4, with D unclear. The V and J ends lost 0 bases and 5 bases respectively, with 9 bases between them. From germline, CDR1 is SGHRS and CDR2 YFSETQ. CDR3 length: 14 amino acids.

The chain recombines TRBV5-6 with TRBJ2-3; D call uncertain. V lost 0 bases, J lost 0 bases, and 11 bases lay in between. CDR1 and CDR2 from the germline V gene are SGHDT and YYEEEE. This CDR3 has 16 amino acids. CDR3 residues: CASSLAGVTSTDTQYF. The CDR3 region has the DNA TGTGCCAGCAGCTTGGCGGGTGTAACTAGCACAGATACGCAGTATTTT.

The chain employs TRBV13 and TRBJ2-1; maybe TRBD2 (6 bases). Germline V gene lookup returns CDR1 PRHDT and CDR2 FYEKMQ (reference sequence). Trimming stripped 4 bases from V and 2 bases from J, with 12 bases between. This CDR3 region has 15 residues. The CDR3 nucleotides read TGTGCCAGCAGCTCTTTAGCGGTTGCCTACAATGAGCAGTTCTTC. It translates to CASSSLAVAYNEQFF.